This TCR beta chain was observed in a study of shared clonotypes between healthy human individuals. Study context: Used for every donor were three CD4 naive, three CD4 memory, two CD8 naive and one CD8 memory plate.

The method was immunoSEQ multiplex PCR; TCRdb's version includes in-frame clones alone and lacks a portion of them. The sample has about 2 million clones; approximately 95% are singletons. CDR1 is SNHLY, CDR2 FYNNEI, per germline. J was trimmed by 5 bases and V by 5 bases; bases with no gene match: 9. The CDR3 contains 16 residues. The chain combines TRBV2 with TRBJ1-4; TRBD1 agrees at 9 bases. This TCR was recovered from a man between 18 and 29 years old in good health. The sequenced sample consisted of naive CD4+ T cells sorted from blood. Subset defined: CD45RA+ positively selected. CDR3 residues: CASSSQGQGANEKLFF. CDR3 DNA sequence: TGTGCCAGCAGTTCCCAGGGACAGGGAGCAAATGAAAAACTGTTTTTT.